This record concerns one T cell receptor beta chain sequence. Profiled with immunoSEQ multiplex PCR; TCRdb holds only in-frame clones, not every one. Found here are approximately 220,000 clones, around 87% of them singletons; the top ten hold 2.5% to 3%. This record comes from a study of cytomegalovirus exposure and HLA in healthy donors. Trimming cost V 5 bases and J 3 bases, with 12 bases left between them. Germline V CDR1 and CDR2: SEHNR, FQNEAQ (reference sequence). This CDR3 comprises 14 residues. The sequence was obtained from a man younger than 35 in good health and CMV-seronegative. Material for sequencing was PBMCs. The chain links TRBV7-9 to TRBJ2-3; a possible D gene is TRBD2 (5 bases). In DNA form, the CDR3 reads TGTGCCAGCAGCCCCGACCCGGGAACAGATACGCAGTATTTT. It translates to CASSPDPGTDTQYF.